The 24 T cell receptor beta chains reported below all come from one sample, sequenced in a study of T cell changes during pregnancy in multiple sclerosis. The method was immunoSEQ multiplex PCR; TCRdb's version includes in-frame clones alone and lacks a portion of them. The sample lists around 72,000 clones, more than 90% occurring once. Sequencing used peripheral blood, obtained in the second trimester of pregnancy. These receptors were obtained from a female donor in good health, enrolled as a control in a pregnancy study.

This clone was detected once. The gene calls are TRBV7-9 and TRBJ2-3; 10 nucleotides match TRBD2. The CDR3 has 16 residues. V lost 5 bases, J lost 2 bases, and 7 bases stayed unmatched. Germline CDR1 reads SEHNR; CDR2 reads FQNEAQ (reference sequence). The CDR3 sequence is CASSLGLAGVTDTQYF. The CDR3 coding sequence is TGTGCCAGCAGCCTTGGGCTAGCGGGGGTCACAGATACGCAGTATTTT.

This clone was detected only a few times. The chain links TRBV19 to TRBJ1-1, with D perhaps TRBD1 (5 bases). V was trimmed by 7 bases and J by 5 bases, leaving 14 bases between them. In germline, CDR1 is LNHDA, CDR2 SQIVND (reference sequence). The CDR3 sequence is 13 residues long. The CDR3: CASIGATQTEAFF. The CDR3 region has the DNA TGTGCCAGTATAGGGGCCACCCAAACTGAAGCTTTCTTT.

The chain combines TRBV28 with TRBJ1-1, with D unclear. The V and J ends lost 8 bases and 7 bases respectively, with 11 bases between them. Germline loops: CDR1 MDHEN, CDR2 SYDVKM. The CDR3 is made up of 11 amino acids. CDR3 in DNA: TGTGCCAGCGGGAGTAACCTTGAAGCTTTCTTT. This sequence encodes CASGSNLEAFF.

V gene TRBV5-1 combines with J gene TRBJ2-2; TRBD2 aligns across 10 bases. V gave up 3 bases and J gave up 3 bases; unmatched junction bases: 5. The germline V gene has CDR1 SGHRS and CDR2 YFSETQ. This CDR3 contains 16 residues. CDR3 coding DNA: TGCGCCAGCAGCTCCTTAGCGGGGGGCGACACCGGGGAGCTGTTTTTT. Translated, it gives CASSSLAGGDTGELFF.

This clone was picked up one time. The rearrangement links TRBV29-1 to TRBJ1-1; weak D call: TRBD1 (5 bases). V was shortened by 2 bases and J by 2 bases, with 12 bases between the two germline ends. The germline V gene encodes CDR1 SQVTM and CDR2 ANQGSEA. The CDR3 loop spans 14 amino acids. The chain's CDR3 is CSVERGSGNTEAFF. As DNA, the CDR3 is TGCAGCGTTGAACGGGGGTCGGGCAACACTGAAGCTTTCTTT.

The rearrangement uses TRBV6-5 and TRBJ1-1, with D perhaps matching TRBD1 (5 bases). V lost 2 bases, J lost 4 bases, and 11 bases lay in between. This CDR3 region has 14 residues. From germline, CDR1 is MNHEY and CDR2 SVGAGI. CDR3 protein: CASSYGQGLTEAFF. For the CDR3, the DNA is TGTGCCAGCAGTTACGGGCAGGGCCTCACTGAAGCTTTCTTT.

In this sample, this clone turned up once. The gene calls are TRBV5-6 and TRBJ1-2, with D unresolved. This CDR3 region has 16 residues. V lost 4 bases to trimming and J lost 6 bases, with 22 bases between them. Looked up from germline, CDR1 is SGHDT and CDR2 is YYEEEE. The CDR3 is CASSTRPRTSSHGYTF. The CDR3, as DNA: TGTGCCAGCAGCACCCGGCCGAGGACTTCCTCTCATGGCTACACCTTC. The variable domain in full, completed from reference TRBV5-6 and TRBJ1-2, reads DAGVTQSPTHLIKTRGQQVTLRCSPKSGHDTVSWYQQALGQGPQFIFQYYEEEERQRGNFPDRFSGHQFPNYSSELNVNALLLGDSALYLCASSTRPRTSSHGYTFGSGTRLTVV.

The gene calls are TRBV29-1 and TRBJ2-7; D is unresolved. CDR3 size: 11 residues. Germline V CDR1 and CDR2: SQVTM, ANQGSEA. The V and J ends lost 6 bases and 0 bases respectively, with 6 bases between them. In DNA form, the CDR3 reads TGCAGCGTCACCGGCTCCTACGAGCAGTACTTC. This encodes CSVTGSYEQYF.

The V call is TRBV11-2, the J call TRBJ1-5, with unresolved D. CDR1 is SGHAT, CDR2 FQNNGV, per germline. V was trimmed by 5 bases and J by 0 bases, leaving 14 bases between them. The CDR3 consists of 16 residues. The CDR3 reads CASSRGSGNSNQPQHF. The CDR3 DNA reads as TGTGCCAGCAGCCGGGGATCGGGGAATAGCAATCAGCCCCAGCATTTT.

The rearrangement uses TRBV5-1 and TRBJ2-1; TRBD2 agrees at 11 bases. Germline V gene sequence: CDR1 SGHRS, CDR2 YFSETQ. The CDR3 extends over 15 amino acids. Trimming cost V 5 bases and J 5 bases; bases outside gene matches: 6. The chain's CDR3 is CASRVRLAGNNEQFF. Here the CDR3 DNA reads TGCGCCAGCAGGGTCCGACTAGCGGGGAACAATGAGCAGTTCTTC.

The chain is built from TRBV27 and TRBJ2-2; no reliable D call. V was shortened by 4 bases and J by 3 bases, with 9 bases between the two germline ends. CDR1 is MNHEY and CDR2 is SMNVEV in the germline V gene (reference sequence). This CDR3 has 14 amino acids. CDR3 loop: CASSSHQDTGELFF. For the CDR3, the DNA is TGTGCCAGCAGTTCTCATCAGGACACCGGGGAGCTGTTTTTT.

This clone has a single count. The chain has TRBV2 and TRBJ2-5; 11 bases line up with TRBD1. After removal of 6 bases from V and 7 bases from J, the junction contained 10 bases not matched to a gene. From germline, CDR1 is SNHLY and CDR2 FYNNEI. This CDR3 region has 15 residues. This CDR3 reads CASRERTGGSGTQYF. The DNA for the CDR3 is TGTGCCAGCAGGGAAAGGACAGGGGGCAGTGGGACCCAGTACTTC.

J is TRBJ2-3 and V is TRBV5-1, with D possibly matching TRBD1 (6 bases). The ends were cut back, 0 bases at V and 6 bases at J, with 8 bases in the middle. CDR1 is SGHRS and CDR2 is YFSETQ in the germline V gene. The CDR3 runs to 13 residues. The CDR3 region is CASSLGDMDTQYF. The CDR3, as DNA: TGCGCCAGCAGCTTGGGGGACATGGATACGCAGTATTTT.

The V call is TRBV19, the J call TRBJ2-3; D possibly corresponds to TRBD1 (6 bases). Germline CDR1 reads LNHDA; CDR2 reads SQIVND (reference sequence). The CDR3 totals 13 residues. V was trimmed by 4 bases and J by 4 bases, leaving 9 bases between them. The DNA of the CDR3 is TGTGCCAGTAGTAGAGGGACATCAGATACGCAGTATTTT. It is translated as CASSRGTSDTQYF.

The CDR3 DNA is TGTGCCAGCAGCTCGCGGACAGGAGGAGGTGGCTACACCTTC. Its translation: CASSSRTGGGGYTF. V is TRBV4-2 and J is TRBJ1-2; TRBD1 aligns across 7 bases. The CDR3 is 14 residues long. The trim removed 5 bases at V and 7 bases at J, leaving 10 bases unmatched. Per germline, CDR1 LGHNA and CDR2 YNFKEQ.

The CDR3: CASSVGPGDSTYEQYF. The CDR3, as DNA: TGTGCCAGCAGCGTAGGGCCGGGGGACAGTACCTACGAGCAGTACTTC. The gene calls are TRBV9 and TRBJ2-7; possible D gene TRBD1, 7 bases. The CDR3 is 16 amino acids. V dropped 0 bases and J dropped 2 bases, with 15 bases sitting between them. CDR1 and CDR2 from the germline V gene are SGDLS and YYNGEE.

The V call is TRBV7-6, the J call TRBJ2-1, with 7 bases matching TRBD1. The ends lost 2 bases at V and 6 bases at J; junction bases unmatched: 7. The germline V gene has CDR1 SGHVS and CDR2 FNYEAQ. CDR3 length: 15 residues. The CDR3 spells CASSLSSNRGNEQFF. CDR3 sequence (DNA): TGTGCCAGCAGCTTATCCTCAAACAGGGGCAATGAGCAGTTCTTC. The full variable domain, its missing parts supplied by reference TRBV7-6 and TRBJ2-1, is GAGVSQSPRYKVTKRGQDVALRCDPISGHVSLYWYRQALGQGPEFLTYFNYEAQQDKSGLPNDRFSAERPEGSISTLTIQRTEQRDSAMYRCASSLSSNRGNEQFFGPGTRLTVL.

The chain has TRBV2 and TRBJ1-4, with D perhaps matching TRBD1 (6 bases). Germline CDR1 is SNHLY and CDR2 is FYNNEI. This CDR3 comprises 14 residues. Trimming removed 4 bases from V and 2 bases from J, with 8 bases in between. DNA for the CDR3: TGTGCCAGCAGTGCTACAGGGACTAATGAAAAACTGTTTTTT. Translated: CASSATGTNEKLFF.

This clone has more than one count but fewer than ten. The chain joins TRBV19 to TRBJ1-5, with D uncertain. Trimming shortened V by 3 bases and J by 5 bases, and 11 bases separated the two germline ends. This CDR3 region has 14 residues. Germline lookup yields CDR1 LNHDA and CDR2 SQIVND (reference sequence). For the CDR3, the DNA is TGTGCCAGTAGTATCGGGTCGAGCCATCAGCCCCAGCATTTT. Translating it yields CASSIGSSHQPQHF. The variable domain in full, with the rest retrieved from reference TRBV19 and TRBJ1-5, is DGGITQSPKYLFRKEGQNVTLSCEQNLNHDAMYWYRQDPGQGLRLIYYSQIVNDFQKGDIAEGYSVSREKKESFPLTVTSAQKNPTAFYLCASSIGSSHQPQHFGDGTRLSIL.

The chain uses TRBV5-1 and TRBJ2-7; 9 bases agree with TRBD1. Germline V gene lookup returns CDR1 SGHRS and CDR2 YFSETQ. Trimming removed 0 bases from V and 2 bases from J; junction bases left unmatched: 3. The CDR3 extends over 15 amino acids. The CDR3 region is CASSLAGTGTYEQYF. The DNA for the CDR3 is TGCGCCAGCAGCTTGGCCGGGACAGGGACCTACGAGCAGTACTTC.

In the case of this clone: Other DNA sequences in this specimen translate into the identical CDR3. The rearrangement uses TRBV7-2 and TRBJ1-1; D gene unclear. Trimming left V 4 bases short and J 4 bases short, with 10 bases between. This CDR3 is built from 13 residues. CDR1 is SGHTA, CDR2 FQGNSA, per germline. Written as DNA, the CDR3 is TGTGCCAGCAGCTCACAACGGGGCACTGAAGCTTTCTTT. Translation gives CASSSQRGTEAFF.

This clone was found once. The CDR3 DNA is TGTGCCAGCAGCGTAGGTAGCAATGAGCAGTTCTTC. The encoded protein is CASSVGSNEQFF. This chain joins TRBV9 and TRBJ2-1; D unclear. The CDR3 covers 12 residues. The V end lost 0 bases, the J end lost 6 bases, and 4 bases lay between the germline ends. The V gene's germline CDR1 is SGDLS and CDR2 YYNGEE.

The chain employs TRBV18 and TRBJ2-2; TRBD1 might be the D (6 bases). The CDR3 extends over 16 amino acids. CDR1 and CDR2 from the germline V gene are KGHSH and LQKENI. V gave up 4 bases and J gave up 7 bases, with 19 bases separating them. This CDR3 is CASSLSSTGNGGELFF. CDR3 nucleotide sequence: TGTGCCAGCTCACTTAGCTCCACAGGGAACGGCGGGGAGCTGTTTTTT.

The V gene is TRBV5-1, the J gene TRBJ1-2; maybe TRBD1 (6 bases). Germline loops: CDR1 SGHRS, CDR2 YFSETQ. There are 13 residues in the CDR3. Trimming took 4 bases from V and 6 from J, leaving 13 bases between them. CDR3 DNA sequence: TGCGCCAGCAGCCCGAGCGGGGACAATGGCTACACCTTC. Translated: CASSPSGDNGYTF.